The T cell receptor (beta chain) described here comes from a study of blood T cell repertoires in COVID-19. Study-wide background: The study drew acute and convalescent COVID-19 samples from the United States, Italy and Spain. Sources were T cells, B-cell-depleted T cells, or PBMCs; the material itself was cDNA or gDNA.

The CDR3 extends over 13 amino acids. The V segment lost 5 bases and the J segment 10 bases; nucleotides outside the gene matches: 9. Germline assignment: CDR1 SNHLY and CDR2 FYNNEI. Authors' data handling: Nucleated cell number was recorded as an estimate derived from reference gene primer amplification. Profiling relied on immunoSEQ multiplex PCR, and the TCRdb table lists in-frame clones only, not all of them. V and J calls and clone size are copied from that table; D and trimming were computed from the DNA. Counted here are 250,000 or so clones, approximately 89% occurring once; the ten biggest clones make up about 8.6%.

The chain links TRBV2 to TRBJ1-1, with TRBD1 matching 8 bases. The sample was peripheral blood. The sequence derives from a man aged 35 to 55 with active or convalescent COVID-19. The CDR3 reads CASSTKVGTGAFF. The CDR3 coding sequence is TGTGCCAGCAGTACTAAGGTAGGGACAGGAGCTTTCTTT.